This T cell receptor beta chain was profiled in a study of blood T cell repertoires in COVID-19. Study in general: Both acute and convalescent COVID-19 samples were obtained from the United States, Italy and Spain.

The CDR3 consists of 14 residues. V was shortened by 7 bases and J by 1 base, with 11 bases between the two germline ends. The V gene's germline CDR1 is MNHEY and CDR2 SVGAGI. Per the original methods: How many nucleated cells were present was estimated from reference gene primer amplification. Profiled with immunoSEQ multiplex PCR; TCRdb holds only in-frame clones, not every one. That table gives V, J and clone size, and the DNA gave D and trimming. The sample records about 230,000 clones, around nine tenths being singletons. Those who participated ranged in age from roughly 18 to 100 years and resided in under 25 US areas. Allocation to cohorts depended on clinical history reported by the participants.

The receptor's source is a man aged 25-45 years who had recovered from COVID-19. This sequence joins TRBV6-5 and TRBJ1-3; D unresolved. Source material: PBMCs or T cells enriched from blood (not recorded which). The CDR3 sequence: CASKGSVSGNTIYF. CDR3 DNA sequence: TGTGCCAGCAAAGGTAGCGTGTCTGGAAACACCATATATTTT.